This T cell receptor beta chain was sequenced in a study of spatial heterogeneity in lung cancer. This clonotype was seen more than once but under ten times. The time point is: blood at routine non-recurrence follow-up after resection. TCRdb reprocessed the 5' RACE reads with MiXCR, giving one entry per CDR3 protein. The table records about 70,000 distinct CDR3 sequences, about 8.2% of them present only once. V lost 3 bases and J lost 6; bases outside the gene matches: 2. CDR1 SGHVS and CDR2 FNYEAQ come from the germline V gene. This CDR3 is built from 15 residues. This sequence was found in a female donor with early-stage non-small cell lung cancer. The rearrangement links TRBV7-6 to TRBJ2-2; 12 bases map to TRBD2. Sample: PBMCs, taken at follow-up. The CDR3, as DNA: TGTGCCAGCAGCTTTCTAGCGGGAGGGCCCGGGGAGCTGTTTTTT. Its protein is CASSFLAGGPGELFF.